What follows describes a single T cell receptor beta chain. Its target antigen remains unknown. No qualities accompany the bases; no much larger clone lies one base away. There are 12 amino acids in the CDR3, from cysteine to phenylalanine inclusive. Just the 36-base CDR3 DNA is kept, in frame starting at base 1. In the germline V gene (reference sequence), CDR1 corresponds to DFQATT and CDR2 to SNEGSKA. V and J are truncated by 1 base and 5 bases respectively, leaving an intervening sequence of 8 bases. Sequencing was carried out with an Illumina NovaSeq 6000. Using 5'RACE with constant-segment primers, TCRalpha and TCRbeta cDNA libraries were constructed, with sample barcodes and unique molecular identifiers added in the process. RNA was extracted from every sample with Trizol reagent. The libraries were amplified in two PCR steps, and the second step added a second sample barcode and Illumina TruSeq adapters. Sequencing of the libraries was done on an Illumina NovaSeq, producing 2 x 150 bp paired-end reads. Per the source publication's procedure: Reads were demultiplexed and collapsed into UMI-guided consensus sequences with migec v1.2.7. Using mixcr v2.1.11, UMI consensuses were aligned to TRA and TRB V and J templates and then assembled into clonotypes. Clonotypes were classified as expanded or contracted when called significant by both edgeR and NoisET, with noise models trained on biological replicates. For edgeR calls, the thresholds were a false discovery rate-adjusted p below 0.01 and a log2 fold-change of 1. As an exploratory analysis of dynamics, max-normalized trajectories of the 1000 most abundant clonotypes were examined by PCA with hierarchical clustering. Each responding clone was given a CD4 or CD8 phenotype based on the CD4+ and CD8+ repertoires, which had been sequenced separately. Through fastp at Q25 and MiXCR, TCRdb rebuilt clones from the public reads, retaining in-frame beta chains. Identical CDR3 proteins give one entry, which carries the most common genes and DNA. The V and J calls come from TCRdb's annotation, not from the publication. Here the sample has some 310,000 distinct CDR3 sequences; roughly 20% occur a single time. Of the sample, 21% falls within the top ten clones.

This sample stems from a study of T-cell memory formation after mild COVID-19 (dated by TCRdb to about 2021). Study-wide context: TCR sequence clusters from the two donors were largely donor specific. In a couple of donors, T-cell clones that expanded and contracted after mild COVID-19 were followed by sequencing TCRalpha and TCRbeta repertoires longitudinally. Two young, previously healthy adult volunteers, one female and one male, were included in the cohort.

PBMCs were isolated by Ficoll-Paque density gradient centrifugation. Study-wide findings and limitations: Balanced CD4/CD8 phenotypes were observed for clones contracting from day 15 to 85, whereas a bias towards CD4+ was observed for a second wave of clones expanding from day 15 to 37. Contracting CD4+ clones were found mainly in CM and EM memory subsets, while CD8+ clones were enriched in EMRA. The second-wave clones that peaked on day 37 were not confirmed to be SARS-CoV-2 specific. Only a couple of mild cases were covered in the study, and larger cohorts including severe cases with pre-infection samples were considered necessary. Some responding clones were found in pre-infection memory, which suggests that pre-existing cross-reactive memory T cells took part in the SARS-CoV-2 response.

The source of this sequence is a man aged 18 to 30 who had mild COVID-19 (a few samples of this study predate the infection). The sample titles of this study are shuffled in the database, so cell type and time point are left out; the donor was told from shared clones. Sequencing was done on a sample of PBMCs or a T cell subset sorted from them (not recorded which). The chain employs TRBV20-1 and TRBJ2-5; confidence is insufficient to name the D gene. The CDR3 sequence is CSARGAGETQYF. The DNA is TGCAGTGCTAGAGGAGCCGGGGAGACCCAGTACTTC.